This entry features one T cell receptor beta chain sequence. Its antigen is still unknown. This specimen comes from a study of CD4 T cells in relation to SARS-CoV-2 and coronaviruses. Trimming shortened V by 1 base and J by 5 bases, and 15 bases separated the two germline ends. Germline assignment: CDR1 LGHNA and CDR2 YNFKEQ. This CDR3 has 16 amino acids. Profiling relied on immunoSEQ multiplex PCR, and the TCRdb table lists in-frame clones only, not all of them. The sample consists of 20,000 or so clones, roughly 78% of them appearing once. Before the COVID-19 pandemic, during about 2010-2018, CD4+ T cells were taken from unexposed donors. CD4+ T cells were isolated from the cells after roughly 11 days of culture. On days 3 and 7, cultures got half fresh IL-2 medium.

This TCR was sampled from a human donor in good health. Material for sequencing was CD4+ T cells from PBMCs, cultured in vitro. V is TRBV4-2 and J is TRBJ2-4; TRBD1 is a possible D gene (6 bases). For the CDR3, the DNA is TGTGCCAGCAGCCAAGTAGATGCAGGGGTGGAAAACATTCAGTACTTC. This gives the protein CASSQVDAGVENIQYF.